The 2 T cell receptor beta chains below all came from one sample that was sequenced in a study of CD4 T cells in relation to SARS-CoV-2 and coronaviruses. Before the COVID-19 pandemic, during about 2011-2019, CD4+ T cells were taken from unexposed donors. The cells were cultured for about 10 days before CD4+ T cells were isolated. Sequenced by immunoSEQ multiplex PCR; TCRdb stores in-frame clones only, minus some. The sample has about 12,000 clones; roughly 71% are singletons. Their specific antigens are unknown. Material: CD4+ T cells from PBMCs, cultured in vitro. The source is a human donor in good health.

The chain employs TRBV5-5 and TRBJ2-2; 8 bases align to TRBD2. The length of the CDR3 is 19 residues. V shed 0 bases and J 0 bases; nucleotides not matched to a gene: 10. The germline gives CDR1 SGHKS, CDR2 YYEKEE (reference sequence). The CDR3 spells CASSLARVSGTPNTGELFF. The CDR3 coding sequence is TGTGCCAGCAGCTTGGCGAGGGTTAGCGGGACTCCGAACACCGGGGAGCTGTTTTTT.

The rearrangement links TRBV5-1 to TRBJ1-4, with TRBD1 matching over 9 bases. Germline V gene sequence: CDR1 SGHRS, CDR2 YFSETQ. Trimming removed 0 bases from V and 7 bases from J; junction bases left unmatched: 4. This CDR3 comprises 15 residues. CDR3 sequence reads: CASSLAGDRVEKLFF. As DNA, the CDR3 is TGCGCCAGCAGCTTGGCGGGGGACAGGGTTGAAAAACTGTTTTTT.